This T cell receptor (beta chain) was retrieved from a study of blood T cell repertoires in COVID-19. The wider study: The study drew acute and convalescent COVID-19 samples from the United States, Italy and Spain. PBMCs, B-cell-depleted T cells, or T cells were the source of the cDNA or gDNA that made up the material.

Only a few counts were recorded for this clone. The V end was cut by 8 bases, the J end by 2 bases, with 13 bases between. Germline-derived CDR1 and CDR2 are SEHNR and FQNEAQ (reference sequence). This CDR3 has 13 residues. Study processing details: Using reference gene primer amplification, nucleated cell counts were estimated. The data were produced by immunoSEQ multiplex PCR, yet TCRdb's version contains in-frame clones alone and is incomplete. V, J and clone size are taken as reported in that table, and D and trimming were inferred from the DNA itself. The profile covers 35,000 to 40,000 clones, with around 84% appearing a single time and about 1.5% taken by the ten largest.

The receptor was isolated from a man in his sixties with COVID-19, enrolled during active disease. Sequencing was performed on peripheral blood. This chain uses TRBV7-9 with TRBJ2-7; D is undetermined. CDR3 protein: CASVDLLAYEQYF. In nucleotides, the CDR3 is TGTGCCAGCGTTGACCTCCTAGCCTACGAGCAGTACTTC.